These T cell receptor beta chains were read from a single sample in a study of cytomegalovirus exposure and HLA in healthy donors. The data were produced by immunoSEQ multiplex PCR, yet TCRdb's version contains in-frame clones alone and is incomplete. The sample has fewer than 200,000 clones, over 65% seen once. Sequenced input: PBMCs. Every receptor here comes from a female donor in good health and CMV-seronegative. CDR3s include the opening cysteine and the closing phenylalanine or tryptophan. A D gene is named only where the DNA matches it firmly.

length,V,D,J,CDR3
16,TRBV12-5,TRBD2,TRBJ2-5,CASGSPGLADQETQYF
15,TRBV7-2,.,TRBJ1-1,CASSLDGGLNTEAFF
16,TRBV5-1,TRBD1,TRBJ2-4,CASSNGQGARLDSQYF
16,TRBV10-3,.,TRBJ2-7,CAISDRGGRTPYEQYF
15,TRBV5-1,TRBD1,TRBJ1-5,CASSLGQGAGQPQHF
15,TRBV9,TRBD2,TRBJ2-3,CASSVGLEGIDTQYF
13,TRBV11-3,TRBD2,TRBJ2-1,CASSSGSYNEQFF
17,TRBV4-2,TRBD1,TRBJ2-1,CASSLSSDRAVGNEQFF
14,TRBV2,.,TRBJ1-1,CASSEFISNTEAFF
15,TRBV7-6,TRBD2,TRBJ2-3,CASRRRGRATDTQYF
14,TRBV30,TRBD2,TRBJ2-4,CALEREGHRNSQYF
14,TRBV19,.,TRBJ2-1,CASSRGAGLSEQFF
14,TRBV5-6,.,TRBJ2-3,CASSLGGGTHTQYF
14,TRBV2,.,TRBJ1-2,CASSERLPGLGYTF
16,TRBV4-2,TRBD1,TRBJ1-2,CASSRARDRGVDGYTF
15,TRBV28,.,TRBJ2-6,CASSPGSSGANVLTF
15,TRBV10-3,TRBD2,TRBJ2-7,CATALTSASSYEQYF
11,TRBV19,.,TRBJ1-4,CASTRAGRLFF
16,TRBV7-2,TRBD1,TRBJ1-1,CASSDWDRGLGTEAFF
18,TRBV27,TRBD2,TRBJ2-1,CASSPGVAGESFVNEQFF
13,TRBV28,.,TRBJ1-2,CASSLSGGYGYTF
15,TRBV28,TRBD1,TRBJ1-2,CASSLYSGTAGGYTF
13,TRBV29-1,.,TRBJ2-4,CSVEGGRGSSQYF
21,TRBV28,TRBD2,TRBJ2-2,CASTSTFLAGGPRANTGELFF
15,TRBV28,.,TRBJ2-1,CASSSSAGPRNEQFF
17,TRBV11-3,.,TRBJ2-1,CASSSTTAQGGGNEQFF
14,TRBV11-2,TRBD1,TRBJ2-2,CASSSRQGSGELFF
16,TRBV6-5,.,TRBJ2-1,CASSLGGGASYNEQFF
15,TRBV2,TRBD2,TRBJ2-2,CASVLGLAGSGELFF
16,TRBV5-4,TRBD1,TRBJ2-4,CASSGGDRPAKNIQYF
14,TRBV5-4,.,TRBJ1-2,CASSLWGGNYGYTF
16,TRBV7-9,.,TRBJ2-2,CSSSLDGGTNTGELFF
13,TRBV5-4,TRBD1,TRBJ2-5,CASTLDREETQYF
16,TRBV30,TRBD1,TRBJ2-5,CAWSGTQGARLETQYF
13,TRBV18,.,TRBJ2-1,CASSPPLRNEQFF
17,TRBV7-8,.,TRBJ1-1,CASSLVISVAGNTEAFF
14,TRBV12-5,TRBD1,TRBJ1-2,CASGLPGQTYGYTF
15,TRBV18,.,TRBJ1-2,CATVSSTTRGDGYTF
16,TRBV7-9,TRBD1,TRBJ1-1,CASSSGGTGGYAEAFF
15,TRBV5-4,.,TRBJ1-1,CASSLLLGGNTEAFF
14,TRBV19,.,TRBJ2-6,CASRVKAGANVLTF
14,TRBV30,TRBD2,TRBJ2-2,CASRLAGGSGELFF
18,TRBV7-2,TRBD2,TRBJ2-3,CASSQGTSGGLVVDTQYF
15,TRBV27,TRBD2,TRBJ2-1,CASSLLAGVGGEQFF
14,TRBV9,.,TRBJ1-1,CASSSRQLNTEAFF
13,TRBV18,.,TRBJ2-7,CASSPPLGREQYF
16,TRBV5-6,TRBD1,TRBJ1-5,CASSFGFGTGTQPQHF
15,TRBV6-6,.,TRBJ2-1,CASSTGLGSYNEQFF